Following are 30 T cell receptor beta chains from one sample sequenced in a study of blood T cell repertoires in COVID-19. Assay: immunoSEQ multiplex PCR; the TCRdb copy retains only in-frame clones and omits some. The sample contains roughly 42,000 clones, more than 75% of which appear only once. Sequences were obtained from peripheral blood. The receptors were sampled from a woman in her 70s in a cohort sampled during active COVID-19.

This chain connects TRBV12-2 to TRBJ1-1; TRBD1 was called by the table and not checked on the DNA. TRBV12-2 is labeled a pseudogene. The CDR3 runs 21 residues. CDR3 sequence reads: CASRLARTGKTVVGGDTEAFF. CDR3 nucleotide sequence: TGTGCAAGTCGCTTAGCGAGGACAGGGAAAACAGTGGTGGGGGGGGACACTGAAGCTTTCTTT.

The chain couples TRBV14 to TRBJ2-1, with D perhaps matching TRBD2 (6 bases). V lost 4 bases and J lost 7, with 11 bases in between. The CDR3 runs to 13 residues. Germline CDR1 reads SGHDN; CDR2 reads FVKESK. As DNA, the CDR3 is TGTGCCAGCAGCCTTAGGGGAGGAAATGAGCAGTTCTTC. The encoded protein is CASSLRGGNEQFF.

The chain has TRBV6-5 and TRBJ1-1; weak D call: TRBD1 (5 bases). Trimming took off 5 bases at V and 4 bases at J, with 14 bases between the two ends. The CDR3 contains 14 residues. The germline gives CDR1 MNHEY, CDR2 SVGAGI. The CDR3 is CASSRQGYGTEAFF. The DNA for the CDR3 is TGTGCCAGCAGTCGTCAGGGATACGGCACTGAAGCTTTCTTT.

The rearrangement links TRBV6-5 to TRBJ2-2; 10 nucleotides line up with TRBD2. The CDR3 is 14 residues long. Germline CDR1 and CDR2: MNHEY and SVGAGI. The V gene end was trimmed by 7 bases and the J gene end by 8 bases; junction bases not matched to a gene: 7. The CDR3, as DNA: TGTGCCAGCACTAGCGGGAGTACCCAAGGGGAGCTGTTTTTT. Translation gives CASTSGSTQGELFF.

This clone was seen once. The V gene is TRBV3-1 (or the pseudogene TRBV3-2), the J gene TRBJ2-2, with D uncertain. V gave up 11 bases and J gave up 2 bases, with 15 bases separating them. CDR3 size: 14 residues. Per germline, CDR1 LGHDT and CDR2 YNNKEL (reference sequence). The CDR3 coding sequence is TGTGCCGTAAGTGTCCTCACTAACACCGGGGAGCTGTTTTTT. As protein: CAVSVLTNTGELFF.

The chain employs TRBV27 and TRBJ2-6, with D maybe TRBD1 (6 bases). From germline, CDR1 is MNHEY and CDR2 SMNVEV (reference sequence). The CDR3 totals 17 residues. Trimming pared 3 bases from V and 2 bases from J, leaving 14 bases between. This chain's CDR3 is CASSFHATGAGANVLTF. CDR3 in DNA: TGTGCCAGCAGTTTCCACGCGACAGGAGCTGGGGCCAACGTCCTGACTTTC.

The CDR3 nucleotides are TGCGCCAGCAGCTTCCGAGGCTCGGGCCAAGAGACCCAGTACTTC. Translation: CASSFRGSGQETQYF. V gene TRBV5-1 combines with J gene TRBJ2-5; D call uncertain. CDR1 is SGHRS, CDR2 YFSETQ, per germline. The CDR3 is 15 residues long. V shed 2 bases and J shed 1 base, with 12 bases lying between them.

V gene TRBV5-4 combines with J gene TRBJ2-7; 10 nucleotides match TRBD1. The trim removed 4 bases at V and 3 bases at J, leaving 4 bases unmatched. The CDR3 consists of 14 residues. CDR1 SGHNT and CDR2 YYREEE come from the germline V gene (reference sequence). For the CDR3, the DNA is TGTGCCAGCAGCCCCGGACAGGGGGACTACGAGCAGTACTTC. This gives the protein CASSPGQGDYEQYF.

The chain recombines TRBV18 with TRBJ2-3; maybe TRBD2 (5 bases). This CDR3 contains 14 residues. V was cut by 0 bases and J by 9 bases, with 13 bases left in between. Germline lookup yields CDR1 KGHSH and CDR2 LQKENI. The CDR3 spells CASSPPSGITTQYF. The CDR3 nucleotides read TGTGCCAGCTCACCACCTTCCGGGATAACAACGCAGTATTTT.

This rearrangement joins TRBV11-1 to TRBJ2-7; TRBD2 aligns across 12 bases. CDR1 SGHAT and CDR2 FQDESV come from the germline V gene (reference sequence). This CDR3 is built from 15 residues. V was pared by 6 bases and J by 1 base, with 4 bases of the junction left unmatched. CDR3 region: CASSTTSGSSYEQYF. For the CDR3, the DNA is TGTGCCAGCAGTACGACTAGCGGGAGTTCCTACGAGCAGTACTTC.

The V gene is TRBV19, the J gene TRBJ1-1; 8 positions match TRBD1. J gave up 4 bases and V 5 bases, and 9 bases lay outside the gene matches. There are 15 residues in the CDR3. The V gene's germline CDR1 is LNHDA and CDR2 SQIVND (reference sequence). CDR3 nucleotides: TGTGCCAGTAGTCCGACAGGGGTGGGAACCACTGAAGCTTTCTTT. Its translation: CASSPTGVGTTEAFF.

The V call is TRBV5-1, the J call TRBJ2-1; tentative D call: TRBD2 (6 bases). This CDR3 spans 14 amino acids. With 5 bases removed from V and 6 bases from J, the gap between germline ends came to 15 bases. Germline assignment: CDR1 SGHRS and CDR2 YFSETQ. CDR3 region: CASSPWGTSNEQFF. CDR3 coding DNA: TGCGCCAGCAGTCCTTGGGGGACTTCCAATGAGCAGTTCTTC.

This chain connects TRBV3-1 (or the pseudogene TRBV3-2) to TRBJ2-1; possible D gene TRBD2, 5 bases. From germline, CDR1 is LGHDT and CDR2 YNNKEL (reference sequence). The CDR3 loop spans 11 amino acids. V gave up 6 bases and J gave up 9 bases, with 9 bases separating them. Here the CDR3 reads CASRSGGEQFF. The CDR3 DNA sequence: TGTGCCAGCAGGTCCGGAGGTGAGCAGTTCTTC.

This clone was seen only once. The chain employs TRBV30 and TRBJ1-2; D unresolved. Germline CDR1 and CDR2: GTSNPN and SVGIG (reference sequence). This CDR3 contains 13 residues. V lost 3 bases and J 4 bases, leaving 12 bases between the germline ends. In nucleotides, the CDR3 is TGTGCCTGGAGGAAACTACGAGGCTATGGCTACACCTTC. Protein product: CAWRKLRGYGYTF.

The rearrangement joins TRBV4-1 to TRBJ2-3, with D unclear. The germline gives CDR1 MGHRA, CDR2 YSYEKL. V was shortened by 8 bases and J by 3 bases, with 12 bases between the two germline ends. The CDR3 has 13 amino acids. The CDR3 region is CASSPTRTDTQYF. As DNA, the CDR3 is TGCGCCAGCTCCCCGACGCGGACAGATACGCAGTATTTT.

The V gene is TRBV11-3, the J gene TRBJ2-7; tentative D call: TRBD1 (6 bases). Trimming shortened V by 5 bases and J by 3 bases, and 14 bases separated the two germline ends. CDR3 length: 14 amino acids. The V gene's germline CDR1 is SGHNT and CDR2 YENEEA. In DNA form, the CDR3 reads TGTGCCAGCAGCCCCAGGGGCGGTAGCTACGAGCAGTACTTC. This translates into CASSPRGGSYEQYF.

The count of this clone is one. The chain carries TRBV19 and TRBJ2-1; 12 positions agree with TRBD2. The CDR3 extends over 16 amino acids. Germline V lookup: CDR1 LNHDA, CDR2 SQIVND (reference sequence). J was trimmed by 8 bases and V by 3 bases; bases with no gene match: 8. The CDR3 DNA follows: TGTGCCAGTAGTATTAATTCTCTAGCGGGAGGGCATGAGCAGTTCTTC. This codes for CASSINSLAGGHEQFF.

This rearrangement joins TRBV19 to TRBJ1-2; D is undetermined. Germline V gene sequence: CDR1 LNHDA, CDR2 SQIVND (reference sequence). The germline V and J ends were trimmed by 9 bases and 6 bases, with 17 bases remaining between them. The CDR3 is made up of 13 amino acids. CDR3 residues: CASRRLTGDGYTF. For the CDR3, the DNA is TGTGCCAGCCGCAGACTGACTGGCGATGGCTACACCTTC.

V usage is TRBV12-3 or TRBV12-4 and J usage is TRBJ2-1; possibly TRBD2 for D (5 bases). Trimming took 6 bases from V and 3 from J, leaving 9 bases between them. This CDR3 contains 13 residues. CDR3: CASSPLGYNEQFF. CDR3 bases: TGTGCCAGCAGCCCACTAGGCTACAATGAGCAGTTCTTC.

This chain connects TRBV19 to TRBJ2-7, with 12 nucleotides matching TRBD2. The length of the CDR3 is 16 residues. The V and J ends lost 3 bases and 1 base, in that order; junction bases with no gene match: 4. Germline CDR1 LNHDA, CDR2 SQIVND (reference sequence). CDR3 loop: CASSMATSGRSYEQYF. In DNA, the CDR3 is TGTGCCAGTAGTATGGCCACTAGCGGGAGGTCCTACGAGCAGTACTTC.

The rearrangement uses TRBV28 and TRBJ1-6, with a weak D call TRBD1 (6 bases). The CDR3 is made up of 17 amino acids. In germline, CDR1 is MDHEN, CDR2 SYDVKM. V was shortened by 2 bases and J by 10 bases, with 21 bases between the two germline ends. CDR3 coding DNA: TGTGCCAGCAGTTTAAACATACAGGGTTCGAGTAGATCACCCCTCCACTTT. It specifies CASSLNIQGSSRSPLHF.

The gene calls are TRBV28 and TRBJ1-5; TRBD1 matches 9 bases. With V trimmed by 6 bases and J by 5 bases, 5 bases remained unmatched. CDR3 length equals 14 residues. Looked up from germline, CDR1 is MDHEN and CDR2 is SYDVKM. CDR3 region: CASSLQGAYQPQHF. The DNA for the CDR3 is TGTGCCAGCAGCCTACAGGGGGCGTATCAGCCCCAGCATTTT.

V gene TRBV10-3 combines with J gene TRBJ2-3; maybe TRBD2 (7 bases). Germline assignment: CDR1 ENHRY and CDR2 SYGVKD. This CDR3 is built from 15 residues. With 4 bases removed from V and 3 bases from J, the gap between germline ends came to 14 bases. Here the CDR3 reads CAISGPEGGTDTQYF. The DNA for the CDR3 is TGTGCCATCAGTGGACCCGAGGGGGGGACAGATACGCAGTATTTT.

J is TRBJ2-7 and V is TRBV2; perhaps TRBD2 as D (7 bases). Trimming left V 1 base short and J 3 bases short, with 25 bases between. This CDR3 comprises 19 residues. The V gene's germline CDR1 is SNHLY and CDR2 FYNNEI. The CDR3 here is CASSEVIGAGALPYYEQYF. CDR3 sequence (DNA): TGTGCCAGCAGTGAAGTAATCGGTGCGGGGGCCCTCCCATACTACGAGCAGTACTTC.

V and J are TRBV29-1 and TRBJ2-1, with 7 positions matching TRBD2. With V trimmed by 4 bases and J by 9 bases, 3 bases remained unmatched. Per germline, CDR1 SQVTM and CDR2 ANQGSEA. CDR3 length: 11 residues. The CDR3 region is CSVVSGPEQFF. The CDR3 nucleotides read TGCAGCGTTGTTAGCGGGCCTGAGCAGTTCTTC.

The chain recombines TRBV6-2 or TRBV6-3 with TRBJ2-7; the match to TRBD2 covers 8 bases. From germline, CDR1 is MNHEY and CDR2 SVGEGT. V trimming: 2 bases; J trimming: 0 bases; junction bases outside the gene matches: 9. The CDR3 contains 17 residues. CDR3 in DNA: TGTGCCAGCAGTTACGAGCGACTAGCGCCCCTCTCCTACGAGCAGTACTTC. Protein product: CASSYERLAPLSYEQYF.

The V call is TRBV5-4, the J call TRBJ2-2, with 10 bases that match TRBD1. Per the germline V gene, CDR1 is SGHNT and CDR2 is YYREEE (reference sequence). V shed 3 bases, J shed 7 bases, and the junction held 6 bases outside the gene matches. The CDR3 runs to 15 residues. Written as DNA, the CDR3 is TGTGCCAGCAGCTCCTCGACAGGGGGCGGCGGGGAGCTGTTTTTT. As protein: CASSSSTGGGGELFF.

This chain uses TRBV7-8 with TRBJ2-7; 8 nucleotides match TRBD1. Germline CDR1 and CDR2: SGHVS and FQNEAQ. CDR3 length: 16 amino acids. The junction had 11 bases not matched to a gene; V was cut back by 3 bases and J by 4 bases. The CDR3 is CASSFEAGQGYYEQYF. CDR3 nucleotides: TGTGCCAGCAGCTTCGAGGCAGGACAGGGATATTACGAGCAGTACTTC.

The J gene is TRBJ2-7, the V gene TRBV28, with 11 bases matching TRBD2. Trimming took 2 bases from V and 3 from J; bases not matched to a gene: 3. The CDR3 runs 15 residues. Germline loops: CDR1 MDHEN, CDR2 SYDVKM. The CDR3, as DNA: TGTGCCAGCAGTTTACTCACTAGCGGGAGCTACGAGCAGTACTTC. Its protein is CASSLLTSGSYEQYF.

The V and J genes are TRBV28 and TRBJ2-7; the match to TRBD2 covers 13 bases. The CDR3 length is 16 residues. Germline V gene sequence: CDR1 MDHEN, CDR2 SYDVKM. With 3 bases clipped from V and 4 bases from J, the junction kept 6 bases outside the gene matches. CDR3 residues: CASSLAGLAGLYEQYF. The CDR3 DNA is TGTGCCAGCAGTTTGGCGGGACTAGCGGGACTGTACGAGCAGTACTTC. Supplemented by reference TRBV28 and TRBJ2-7, the full variable domain reads DVKVTQSSRYLVKRTGEKVFLECVQDMDHENMFWYRQDPGLGLRLIYFSYDVKMKEKGDIPEGYSVSREKKERFSLILESASTNQTSMYLCASSLAGLAGLYEQYFGPGTRLTVT.